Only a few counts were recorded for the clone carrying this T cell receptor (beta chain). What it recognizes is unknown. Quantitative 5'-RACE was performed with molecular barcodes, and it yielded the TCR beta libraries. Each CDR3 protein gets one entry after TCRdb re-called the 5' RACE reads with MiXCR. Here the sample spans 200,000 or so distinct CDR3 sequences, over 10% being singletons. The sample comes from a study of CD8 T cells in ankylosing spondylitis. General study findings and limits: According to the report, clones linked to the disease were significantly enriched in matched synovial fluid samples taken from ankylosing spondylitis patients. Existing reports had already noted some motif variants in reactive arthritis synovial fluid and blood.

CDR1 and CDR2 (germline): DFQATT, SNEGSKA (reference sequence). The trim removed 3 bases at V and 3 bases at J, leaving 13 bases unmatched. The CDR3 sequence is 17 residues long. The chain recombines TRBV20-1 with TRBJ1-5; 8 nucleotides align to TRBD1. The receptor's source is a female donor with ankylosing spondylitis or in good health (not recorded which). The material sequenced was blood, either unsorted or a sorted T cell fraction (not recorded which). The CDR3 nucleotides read TGCAGTGCTAGCAGGACTTCCGCAGGGGGCCACAATCAGCCCCAGCATTTT. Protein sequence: CSASRTSAGGHNQPQHF.